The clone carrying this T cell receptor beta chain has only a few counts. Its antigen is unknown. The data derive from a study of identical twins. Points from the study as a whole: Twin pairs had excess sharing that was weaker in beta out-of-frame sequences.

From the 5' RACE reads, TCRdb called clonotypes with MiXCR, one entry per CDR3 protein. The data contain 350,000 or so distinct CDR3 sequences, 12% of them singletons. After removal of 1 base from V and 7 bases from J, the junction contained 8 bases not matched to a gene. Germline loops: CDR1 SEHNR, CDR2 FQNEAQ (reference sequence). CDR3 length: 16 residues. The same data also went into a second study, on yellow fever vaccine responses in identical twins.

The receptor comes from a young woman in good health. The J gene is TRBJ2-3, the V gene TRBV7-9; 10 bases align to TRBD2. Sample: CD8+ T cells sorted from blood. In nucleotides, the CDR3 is TGTGCCAGCAGCTTAGGTCCAGCGGGAGGGCCCAATACGCAGTATTTT. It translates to CASSLGPAGGPNTQYF.